A single sample gave rise to the 20 T cell receptor beta chains below, sequenced in a study of T cell changes during pregnancy in multiple sclerosis. Clones were sequenced by immunoSEQ multiplex PCR, and TCRdb holds only the in-frame ones, with some missing. The sample lists 57,000 or so clones; around 90% were seen once. Sequences were derived from peripheral blood, sampled in the first trimester of pregnancy. The receptors were sampled from a female donor with multiple sclerosis, enrolled in a pregnancy study.

J is TRBJ2-1 and V is TRBV18; 7 bases align to TRBD2. With 0 bases clipped from V and 4 bases from J, the junction kept 9 bases outside the gene matches. The CDR3 totals 17 residues. Germline assignment: CDR1 KGHSH and CDR2 LQKENI. The CDR3 nucleotides read TGTGCCAGCTCACCACCGTCTTCTAGCGGACGGTACAATGAGCAGTTCTTC. It codes for CASSPPSSSGRYNEQFF.

This rearrangement joins TRBV5-6 to TRBJ2-7; TRBD2 agrees at 12 bases. The CDR3 spans 15 residues. Germline V CDR1 and CDR2: SGHDT, YYEEEE. V dropped 1 base and J dropped 7; count of bases not matched to a gene: 6. The CDR3 bases are TGTGCCAGCAGCTTGTGGGCTAGCGGGAGGGGAGAGCAGTACTTC. Translated, it gives CASSLWASGRGEQYF.

The CDR3 is CASSQELSREAFF. Here the CDR3 DNA reads TGCGCCAGCAGCCAAGAATTGAGTCGCGAAGCTTTCTTT. The chain couples TRBV4-3 to TRBJ1-1; D is undetermined. The germline V and J ends were trimmed by 0 bases and 8 bases, with 10 bases remaining between them. CDR1 and CDR2 from the germline V gene are LGHNA and YSLEER. The CDR3 runs 13 residues.

V and J are TRBV5-1 and TRBJ2-1; 14 bases agree with TRBD2. Germline assignment: CDR1 SGHRS and CDR2 YFSETQ. The CDR3 covers 17 residues. Germline trimming cut 6 bases from V and 3 bases from J; bases unmatched to any gene: 8. CDR3 in amino acids: CASNPGLAGVGYNEQFF. The CDR3 nucleotides read TGCGCCAGCAACCCGGGACTAGCGGGAGTCGGCTACAATGAGCAGTTCTTC.

The chain links TRBV25-1 to TRBJ2-7; 11 nucleotides align to TRBD2. Trimming removed 5 bases from V and 5 bases from J; junction bases left unmatched: 5. Germline CDR1 is MGHDK and CDR2 is SYGVNS. This CDR3 spans 14 amino acids. The CDR3 sequence: CASSPTSGSNEQYF. The CDR3 nucleotides read TGTGCCAGCAGTCCTACTAGCGGGAGTAACGAGCAGTACTTC.

This sequence joins TRBV19 and TRBJ2-2, with 10 bases matching TRBD1. CDR3 length: 13 residues. V trimming: 5 bases; J trimming: 7 bases; junction bases outside the gene matches: 1. Germline lookup yields CDR1 LNHDA and CDR2 SQIVND (reference sequence). The DNA for the CDR3 is TGTGCCAGTAGTGGACAGGGGGACGGGGAGCTGTTTTTT. Protein: CASSGQGDGELFF.

The rearrangement uses TRBV19 and TRBJ2-5; D may be TRBD2 (5 bases). Germline V lookup: CDR1 LNHDA, CDR2 SQIVND (reference sequence). The CDR3 totals 14 residues. V shed 1 base and J shed 4 bases, with 10 bases lying between them. The CDR3 here is CASSIGPGRETQYF. In nucleotides, the CDR3 is TGTGCCAGTAGTATAGGCCCGGGAAGAGAGACCCAGTACTTC.

This sequence joins TRBV10-3 and TRBJ2-5; possible D gene TRBD1, 7 bases. The germline CDR1 and CDR2 sequences are ENHRY and SYGVKD. The CDR3 covers 14 residues. Trimming took off 8 bases at V and 2 bases at J, with 15 bases between the two ends. This CDR3 is CAIRGTEGQETQYF. In DNA form, the CDR3 reads TGTGCCATCCGGGGGACAGAGGGTCAAGAGACCCAGTACTTC.

The rearrangement links TRBV19 to TRBJ2-7; TRBD1 agrees at 7 bases. CDR3 length equals 14 residues. V shed 6 bases and J 5 bases; nucleotides not matched to a gene: 10. Germline-derived CDR1 and CDR2 are LNHDA and SQIVND (reference sequence). For the CDR3, the DNA is TGTGCCAGTAGATCCGGGACAGTAAACAACGAGCAGTACTTC. This gives the protein CASRSGTVNNEQYF.

This sequence joins TRBV6-6 and TRBJ2-2, with TRBD2 identical over 7 bases. V gave up 0 bases and J gave up 6 bases; unmatched junction bases: 4. Germline V gene data show CDR1 as MNHNY and CDR2 as SVGAGI (reference sequence). The CDR3 runs to 15 residues. The CDR3 coding sequence is TGTGCCAGCAGTTACTCCGCGGGAGCCCCCGGGGAGCTGTTTTTT. This encodes CASSYSAGAPGELFF.

The V gene is TRBV6-5, the J gene TRBJ1-1, with 9 bases matching TRBD1. This CDR3 comprises 14 residues. From germline, CDR1 is MNHEY and CDR2 SVGAGI. V trimming: 8 bases; J trimming: 2 bases; junction bases outside the gene matches: 6. CDR3 sequence reads: CASSLDRGNTEAFF. CDR3 bases: TGTGCCAGCTCATTGGACAGGGGTAACACTGAAGCTTTCTTT.

The chain joins TRBV11-2 to TRBJ1-2; D is unresolved. V gave up 1 base and J gave up 5 bases, with 11 bases separating them. Germline-derived CDR1 and CDR2 are SGHAT and FQNNGV. CDR3 length: 14 residues. DNA of the CDR3: TGTGCCAGCAGCTTAGGGGCACATCAATATGGCTACACCTTC. It codes for CASSLGAHQYGYTF.

The V gene is TRBV7-2, the J gene TRBJ2-3, with TRBD2 matching over 13 bases. The germline V gene encodes CDR1 SGHTA and CDR2 FQGNSA. The CDR3 loop spans 16 amino acids. V lost 6 bases, J lost 4 bases, and 7 bases stayed unmatched. The CDR3 loop is CASRLLAGGSPDTQYF. The CDR3 nucleotides read TGTGCCAGCAGATTACTAGCGGGAGGGAGCCCAGATACGCAGTATTTT.

The chain recombines TRBV30 with TRBJ1-5; the D gene is possibly TRBD1 (5 bases). Trimming left V 0 bases short and J 3 bases short, with 12 bases between. CDR3 length: 15 residues. Germline V gene lookup returns CDR1 GTSNPN and CDR2 SVGIG (reference sequence). The CDR3 protein is CAWSVSGRDNQPQHF. The CDR3 coding sequence is TGTGCCTGGAGTGTAAGTGGCAGGGACAATCAGCCCCAGCATTTT.

The rearrangement joins TRBV7-9 to TRBJ2-7; the D is unclear. CDR3 length: 11 residues. Trimming took 6 bases from V and 2 from J, leaving 5 bases between them. Per the germline V gene, CDR1 is SEHNR and CDR2 is FQNEAQ (reference sequence). The CDR3 spells CASSRAYEQYF. DNA for the CDR3: TGTGCCAGCAGTCGGGCCTACGAGCAGTACTTC.

The chain links TRBV4-3 to TRBJ1-2, with no clear D. V was cut by 0 bases and J by 4 bases, with 9 bases left in between. There are 14 residues in the CDR3. Germline V gene data show CDR1 as LGHNA and CDR2 as YSLEER. The CDR3 DNA sequence: TGCGCCAGCAGCCAAGATGGGCTCCTCTATGGCTACACCTTC. Its translation is CASSQDGLLYGYTF.

The chain joins TRBV11-2 to TRBJ2-7, with 10 bases matching TRBD2. The CDR3 is 16 residues long. Germline CDR1 is SGHAT and CDR2 is FQNNGV. J lost 2 bases, V lost 6 bases, and 10 bases had no gene match. The CDR3 DNA sequence: TGTGCCAGCAGACACCCCCGGACTAGCGGACCCTACGAGCAGTACTTC. Residues: CASRHPRTSGPYEQYF.

The chain has TRBV5-1 and TRBJ2-1, with 7 bases lining up with TRBD2. V shed 2 bases, J shed 3 bases, and the junction held 14 bases outside the gene matches. This CDR3 has 18 amino acids. From germline, CDR1 is SGHRS and CDR2 YFSETQ. The DNA of the CDR3 is TGCGCCAGCAGCTTTTCTGGTGGGAGGGCCGATAGCTACAATGAGCAGTTCTTC. This translates into CASSFSGGRADSYNEQFF.

This clone was counted a single time. The chain joins TRBV9 to TRBJ1-1, with D tentatively TRBD1 (6 bases). This CDR3 is 17 amino acids long. Germline V gene lookup returns CDR1 SGDLS and CDR2 YYNGEE. Trimming pared 3 bases from V and 4 bases from J, leaving 22 bases between. The CDR3: CASSGRDTVSDITEAFF. CDR3 nucleotide sequence: TGTGCCAGCAGCGGCCGGGACACCGTCTCGGACATCACTGAAGCTTTCTTT.

The rearrangement joins TRBV9 to TRBJ1-5, with 7 bases matching TRBD1. Germline CDR1 SGDLS, CDR2 YYNGEE. The CDR3 sequence is 15 residues long. V was pared by 5 bases and J by 2 bases, with 7 bases of the junction left unmatched. CDR3 nucleotide sequence: TGTGCCAGCAGTCGACAGGGTTTCGGCAATCAGCCCCAGCATTTT. Its protein is CASSRQGFGNQPQHF.